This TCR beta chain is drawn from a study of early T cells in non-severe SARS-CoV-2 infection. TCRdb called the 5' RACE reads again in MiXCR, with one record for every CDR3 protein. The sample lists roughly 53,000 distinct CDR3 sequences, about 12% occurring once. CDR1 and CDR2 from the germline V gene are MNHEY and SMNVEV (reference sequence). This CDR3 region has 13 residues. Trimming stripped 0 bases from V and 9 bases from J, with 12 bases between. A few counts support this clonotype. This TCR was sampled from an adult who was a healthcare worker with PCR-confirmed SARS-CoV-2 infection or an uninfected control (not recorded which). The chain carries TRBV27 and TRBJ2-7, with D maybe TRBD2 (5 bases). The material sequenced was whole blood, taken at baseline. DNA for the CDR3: TGTGCCAGCAGTTTATCCCGAGGGCATTCGCAGTACTTC. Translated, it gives CASSLSRGHSQYF.